The entry that follows covers one T cell receptor beta chain sequence. Original processing methods: Researchers report that nucleated cell counts were estimated from reference gene primer amplification. TCRdb's table, derived via immunoSEQ multiplex PCR, lists solely in-frame clones and lacks some. The V and J calls and clone size come from that table; D and trimming were worked out from the DNA. The repertoire holds fewer than 350,000 clones, with approximately 88% as singletons. J was trimmed by 13 bases and V by 3 bases; bases with no gene match: 3. CDR1 is LNHDA and CDR2 is SQIVND in the germline V gene (reference sequence). This CDR3 comprises 12 residues. The data were taken from a study of blood T cell repertoires in COVID-19. In the study overall: The analysed material was cDNA or gDNA that came from T cells, B-cell-depleted T cells, or PBMCs.

Cohorts were assigned according to the clinical history that participants reported. The gene calls are TRBV19 and TRBJ1-4, with 9 bases identical to TRBD1. The receptor was isolated from a man aged 55 to 70 who had recovered from COVID-19. Sample: PBMCs or T cells enriched from blood (not recorded which). CDR3 protein: CASSMGQGRLFF. CDR3 nucleotides: TGTGCCAGTAGTATGGGACAGGGCAGACTGTTTTTT.